This T cell receptor (beta chain) was observed in a study of CD8 T cells in ankylosing spondylitis. Trimming shortened V by 5 bases and J by 5 bases, and 24 bases separated the two germline ends. The CDR3 contains 17 residues. Germline values: CDR1 MNHEY, CDR2 SMNVEV (reference sequence). As the method for making TCR beta libraries, quantitative 5'-RACE with molecular barcodes was used. TCRdb re-called the 5' RACE reads with MiXCR, one entry per CDR3 protein. The table includes under 300,000 distinct CDR3 sequences, 15% to 20% detected once. Sequencing input: blood, either unsorted or a sorted T cell fraction (not recorded which). The V and J genes are TRBV27 and TRBJ2-5; D tentatively reads TRBD1 or TRBD2 (6 bases each). This receptor was obtained from a male donor with ankylosing spondylitis or in good health (not recorded which). This CDR3 is CASSPPGRGGSWETQYF. In DNA form, the CDR3 reads TGTGCCAGCAGTCCCCCGGGCAGGGGAGGTAGTTGGGAGACCCAGTACTTC.